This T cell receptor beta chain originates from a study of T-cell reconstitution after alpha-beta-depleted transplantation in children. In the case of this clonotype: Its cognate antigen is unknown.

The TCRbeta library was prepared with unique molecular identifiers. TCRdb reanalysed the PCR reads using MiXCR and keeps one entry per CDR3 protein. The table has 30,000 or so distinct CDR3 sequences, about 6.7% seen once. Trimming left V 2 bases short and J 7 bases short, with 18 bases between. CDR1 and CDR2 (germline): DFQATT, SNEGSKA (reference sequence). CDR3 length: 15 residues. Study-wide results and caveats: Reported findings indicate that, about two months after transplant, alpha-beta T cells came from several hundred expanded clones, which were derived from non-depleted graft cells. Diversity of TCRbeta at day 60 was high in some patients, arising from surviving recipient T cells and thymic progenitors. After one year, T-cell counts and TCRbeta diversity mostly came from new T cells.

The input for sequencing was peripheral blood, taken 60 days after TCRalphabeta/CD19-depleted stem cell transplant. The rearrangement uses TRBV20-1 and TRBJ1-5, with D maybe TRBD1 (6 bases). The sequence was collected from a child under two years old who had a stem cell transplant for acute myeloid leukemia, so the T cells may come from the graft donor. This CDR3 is CSARNSGRGRQPQHF. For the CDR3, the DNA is TGCAGTGCTAGAAATAGCGGCAGGGGACGACAGCCCCAGCATTTT.